Listed here are 18 T cell receptor beta chains from one sample, sequenced in a study of blood T cell repertoires in COVID-19. Method: immunoSEQ multiplex PCR; TCRdb's copy keeps in-frame clones and lacks some. The sample contains approximately 150,000 clones, 65% to 85% of which appear only once. The material sequenced was PBMCs or T cells enriched from blood (not recorded which). These receptors were taken from a man aged 65 to 85 who had been exposed to COVID-19.

This clone was seen only a few times. The rearrangement joins TRBV4-1 to TRBJ2-2; 8 positions agree with TRBD2. CDR1 is MGHRA, CDR2 YSYEKL, per germline. The CDR3 is 14 amino acids. V shed 4 bases and J 8 bases; nucleotides not matched to a gene: 6. CDR3 region: CASSPLAGSGELFF. CDR3 DNA sequence: TGCGCCAGCAGCCCTCTAGCGGGTTCAGGGGAGCTGTTTTTT.

This clone has more than one count but fewer than ten. The chain is built from TRBV27 and TRBJ1-6, with 7 bases aligning to TRBD1. The CDR3 has 16 amino acids. Germline CDR1 and CDR2: MNHEY and SMNVEV (reference sequence). V lost 1 base to trimming and J lost 6 bases; unmatched junction nucleotides: 6. The chain's CDR3 is CASSLLGGRGNSPLHF. CDR3 nucleotides: TGTGCCAGCAGTTTATTAGGGGGCAGAGGTAATTCACCCCTCCACTTT.

This sequence joins TRBV5-4 and TRBJ2-1; 10 bases line up with TRBD2. V trimming: 3 bases; J trimming: 2 bases; junction bases outside the gene matches: 5. This CDR3 spans 16 amino acids. Germline V gene sequence: CDR1 SGHNT, CDR2 YYREEE (reference sequence). CDR3 coding DNA: TGTGCCAGCAGCTCTGGACTAGCGGCCGCCTACAATGAGCAGTTCTTC. Residues: CASSSGLAAAYNEQFF.

The gene calls are TRBV13 and TRBJ1-1; maybe TRBD1 (5 bases). The V and J ends lost 5 bases and 7 bases respectively, with 8 bases between them. Germline lookup yields CDR1 PRHDT and CDR2 FYEKMQ (reference sequence). CDR3 size: 11 residues. The CDR3 DNA is TGTGCCAGCAGCCCAGGGTTTGAAGCTTTCTTT. Translated: CASSPGFEAFF.

The V gene is TRBV6-8, the J gene TRBJ1-6; possibly TRBD1 for D (6 bases). Germline CDR1 reads MNHGY; CDR2 reads SAAAGT. This CDR3 contains 18 residues. The ends were cut back, 2 bases at V and 14 bases at J, with 28 bases in the middle. CDR3 nucleotides: TGTGCCAGCAGTTACCCCATCGGGCCCTGGCAGGGGAAGGGCACCCTCCACTTT. This sequence encodes CASSYPIGPWQGKGTLHF.

The V and J genes are TRBV12-3 or TRBV12-4 and TRBJ2-1, with 7 positions matching TRBD2. The CDR3 spans 13 residues. Germline trimming cut 5 bases from V and 4 bases from J; bases unmatched to any gene: 2. The CDR3 region has the DNA TGTGCCAGCAGTCCGGGGGGATACAATGAGCAGTTCTTC. Protein: CASSPGGYNEQFF.

CDR3 DNA: TGTGCCAGCAACCGGGCGGGGGAAGGGGCCAACGTCCTGACTTTC. This codes for CASNRAGEGANVLTF. The rearrangement joins TRBV7-2 to TRBJ2-6; 7 positions match TRBD2. CDR3 length: 15 amino acids. The germline CDR1 and CDR2 sequences are SGHTA and FQGNSA. V shed 7 bases and J 4 bases; nucleotides not matched to a gene: 7.

This clone occurred once. The CDR3 DNA is TGCGCCAGCAGCTTAGGAGAGTTGAACACTGAAGCTTTCTTT. Translating it yields CASSLGELNTEAFF. The chain couples TRBV5-1 to TRBJ1-1; D is undetermined. The V gene lost 2 bases and the J gene lost 0 bases, with 8 bases spanning the gap. The CDR3 spans 14 residues. Germline values: CDR1 SGHRS, CDR2 YFSETQ.

The J gene is TRBJ2-4, the V gene TRBV6-5, with D possibly matching TRBD2 (5 bases). This CDR3 comprises 14 residues. The ends were cut back, 0 bases at V and 6 bases at J, with 9 bases in the middle. Germline CDR1 is MNHEY and CDR2 is SVGAGI. The CDR3 nucleotides read TGTGCCAGCAGTTACTCGGGGAGCGGAAACATTCAGTACTTC. Protein sequence: CASSYSGSGNIQYF.

The chain combines TRBV24-1 with TRBJ1-2; 8 nucleotides agree with TRBD1. Trimming at V came to 4 bases and at J to 8 bases, leaving 2 bases not matched to a gene. The germline gives CDR1 KGHDR, CDR2 SFDVKD. This CDR3 spans 12 amino acids. The CDR3, as DNA: TGTGCCACCAGTGACAGGGGGCTCGGCTACACCTTC. This translates into CATSDRGLGYTF.

This chain connects TRBV5-6 to TRBJ1-2; D gene unclear. This CDR3 spans 15 amino acids. Germline assignment: CDR1 SGHDT and CDR2 YYEEEE. V lost 6 bases to trimming and J lost 5 bases, with 20 bases between them. CDR3 bases: TGTGCCAGCATCTTAAGGTCCGCTAGCCCTTATGGCTACACCTTC. Amino acid sequence: CASILRSASPYGYTF.

This chain joins TRBV21-1 and TRBJ2-1; TRBD2, the table's D call, lacks a check against the DNA. TRBV21-1 is noted as a pseudogene. CDR3 length: 17 amino acids. CDR3 sequence reads: CASSKGKGRGLNNEQFF. The CDR3 nucleotides read TGTGCCAGCAGCAAAGGTAAAGGGAGGGGCCTTAACAATGAGCAGTTCTTC.

The chain couples TRBV10-3 to TRBJ1-3, with TRBD1 matching over 9 bases. The CDR3 has 17 residues. V gave up 0 bases and J gave up 1 base; unmatched junction bases: 4. The germline V gene encodes CDR1 ENHRY and CDR2 SYGVKD. CDR3 nucleotides: TGTGCCATCAGTGAGTCGAGGGACAGGGTTTCTGGAAACACCATATATTTT. Translated, it gives CAISESRDRVSGNTIYF.

The V call is TRBV3-1 (or the pseudogene TRBV3-2), the J call TRBJ2-1; no clear D gene. CDR1 is LGHDT, CDR2 YNNKEL, per germline (reference sequence). The germline V and J ends were trimmed by 1 base and 10 bases, with 8 bases remaining between them. This CDR3 is built from 12 residues. CDR3 protein: CASSQVAGEQFF. The CDR3 DNA sequence: TGTGCCAGCAGCCAAGTAGCCGGGGAGCAGTTCTTC.

This clone was counted only a few times. V usage is TRBV19 and J usage is TRBJ2-3; 7 bases match TRBD2. V gave up 10 bases and J gave up 8 bases; unmatched junction bases: 12. The CDR3 is made up of 13 amino acids. Germline V gene data show CDR1 as LNHDA and CDR2 as SQIVND (reference sequence). The CDR3 DNA sequence: TGTGCCATCTCTCGGGGGGAGCCGGGTACGCAGTATTTT. Amino acids: CAISRGEPGTQYF.

The chain uses TRBV5-1 and TRBJ1-2; weak D call: TRBD1 (5 bases). Germline V gives CDR1 SGHRS, CDR2 YFSETQ. This CDR3 comprises 14 residues. Trimming removed 0 bases from V and 4 bases from J, with 10 bases in between. The CDR3 DNA follows: TGCGCCAGCAGCTTGGAGGACATCCCCTATGGCTACACCTTC. As protein: CASSLEDIPYGYTF.

The V call is TRBV9, the J call TRBJ1-6, with D possibly being TRBD1 (5 bases). This CDR3 has 13 amino acids. Per the germline V gene, CDR1 is SGDLS and CDR2 is YYNGEE. Deletions cut 4 bases from V and 11 bases from J, with 13 bases between. In DNA, the CDR3 is TGTGCCAGCAGCCCACTGGGGCAGCCACCCCTCCACTTT. The encoded protein is CASSPLGQPPLHF.

The chain employs TRBV19 and TRBJ2-2, with a weak D call TRBD1 (6 bases). With 9 bases removed from V and 5 bases from J, the gap between germline ends came to 16 bases. Germline V gene data show CDR1 as LNHDA and CDR2 as SQIVND (reference sequence). CDR3 size: 14 residues. The CDR3 here is CASLPGQLTGELFF. The CDR3 DNA follows: TGTGCCAGCCTGCCGGGACAACTAACCGGGGAGCTGTTTTTT.